The clone carrying this T cell receptor (beta chain) was picked up a small number of times. This CDR3 is built from 15 residues. Germline V gene sequence: CDR1 MDHEN, CDR2 SYDVKM. Trimming at V came to 1 base and at J to 7 bases, leaving 1 base not matched to a gene. This specimen comes from a study of blood T cells in healthy people across ages. The second PCR ran about 6 to 12 cycles with a sample-barcoded 5' primer and J-beta primers. Sequencing recovered at least 2.5 million CDR3-containing paired-end reads from each sample. In TCRdb, the 5' RACE reads were re-called with MiXCR into one record per CDR3 protein. The sample has 920,000 or so distinct CDR3 sequences, more than 35% seen once; the top ten hold 18%.

The sequencing sample was made of blood. The clonotype was recovered from an older woman in good health. The chain recombines TRBV28 with TRBJ1-6, with 10 nucleotides matching TRBD1. DNA of the CDR3: TGTGCCAGCAGTTTATTGGGACAGGGGAATTCACCCCTCCACTTT. This encodes CASSLLGQGNSPLHF.